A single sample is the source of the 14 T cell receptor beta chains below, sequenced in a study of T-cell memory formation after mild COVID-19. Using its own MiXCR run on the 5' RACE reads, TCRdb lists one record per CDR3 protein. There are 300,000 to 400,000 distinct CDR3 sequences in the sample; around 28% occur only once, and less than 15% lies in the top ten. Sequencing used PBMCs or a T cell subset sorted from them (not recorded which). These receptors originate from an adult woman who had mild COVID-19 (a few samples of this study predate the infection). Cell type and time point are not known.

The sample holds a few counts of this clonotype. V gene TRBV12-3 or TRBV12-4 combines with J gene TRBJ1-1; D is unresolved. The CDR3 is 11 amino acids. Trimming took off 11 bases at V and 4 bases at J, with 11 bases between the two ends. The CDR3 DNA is TGTGCCGTCCCTTTGCCCACTGAAGCTTTCTTT. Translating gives CAVPLPTEAFF.

The DNA of the CDR3 is TGTGCCAGCAGCGCGGCCATCGGCAGGGACGGAAAAGCTTTCTTT. It translates to CASSAAIGRDGKAFF. J is TRBJ1-1 and V is TRBV7-3, with D possibly TRBD1 on 5 matching bases. There are 15 residues in the CDR3. Germline CDR1 reads SGHTA; CDR2 reads FQGTGA. The V gene lost 5 bases and the J gene lost 9 bases, with 22 bases spanning the gap.

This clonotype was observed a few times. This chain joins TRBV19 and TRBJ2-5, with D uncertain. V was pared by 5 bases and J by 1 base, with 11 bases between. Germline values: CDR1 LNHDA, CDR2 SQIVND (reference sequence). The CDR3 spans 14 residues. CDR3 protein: CASSGSWPQETQYF. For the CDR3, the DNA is TGTGCCAGTAGTGGGTCCTGGCCCCAAGAGACCCAGTACTTC. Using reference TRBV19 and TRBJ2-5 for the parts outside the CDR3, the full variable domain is DGGITQSPKYLFRKEGQNVTLSCEQNLNHDAMYWYRQDPGQGLRLIYYSQIVNDFQKGDIAEGYSVSREKKESFPLTVTSAQKNPTAFYLCASSGSWPQETQYFGPGTRLLVL.

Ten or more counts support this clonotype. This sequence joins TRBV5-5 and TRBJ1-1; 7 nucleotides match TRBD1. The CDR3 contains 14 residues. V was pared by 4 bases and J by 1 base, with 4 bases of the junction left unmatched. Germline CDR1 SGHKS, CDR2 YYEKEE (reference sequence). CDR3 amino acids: CASSPDRANTEAFF. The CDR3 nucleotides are TGTGCCAGCAGCCCAGACAGGGCGAACACTGAAGCTTTCTTT. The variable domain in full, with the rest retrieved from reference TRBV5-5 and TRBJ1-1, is DAGVTQSPTHLIKTRGQQVTLRCSPISGHKSVSWYQQVLGQGPQFIFQYYEKEERGRGNFPDRFSARQFPNYSSELNVNALLLGDSALYLCASSPDRANTEAFFGQGTRLTVV.

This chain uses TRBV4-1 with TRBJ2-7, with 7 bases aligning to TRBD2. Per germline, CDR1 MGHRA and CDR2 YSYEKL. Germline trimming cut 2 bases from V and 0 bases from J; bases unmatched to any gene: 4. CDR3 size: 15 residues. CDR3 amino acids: CASSQLADRSYEQYF. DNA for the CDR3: TGCGCCAGCAGCCAACTAGCGGACCGCTCCTACGAGCAGTACTTC.

For the CDR3, the DNA is TGTGCCAGCAGCCCACCTAGCGGGGGGGCCAACGAGCAGTACTTC. Protein: CASSPPSGGANEQYF. The V and J genes are TRBV7-8 and TRBJ2-7; TRBD2 matches at 12 bases. With 5 bases clipped from V and 5 bases from J, the junction kept 7 bases outside the gene matches. Germline V gene sequence: CDR1 SGHVS, CDR2 FQNEAQ. The length of the CDR3 is 15 residues.

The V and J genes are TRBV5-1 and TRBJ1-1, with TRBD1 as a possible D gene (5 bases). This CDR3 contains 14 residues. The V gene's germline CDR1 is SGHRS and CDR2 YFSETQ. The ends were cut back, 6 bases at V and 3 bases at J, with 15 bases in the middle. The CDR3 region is CASNLGGWDTEAFF. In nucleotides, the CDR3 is TGCGCCAGCAACCTGGGGGGTTGGGACACTGAAGCTTTCTTT. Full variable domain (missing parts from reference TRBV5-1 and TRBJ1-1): KAGVTQTPRYLIKTRGQQVTLSCSPISGHRSVSWYQQTPGQGLQFLFEYFSETQRNKGNFPGRFSGRQFSNSRSEMNVSTLELGDSALYLCASNLGGWDTEAFFGQGTRLTVV.

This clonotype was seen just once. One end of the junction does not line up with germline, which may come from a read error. The CDR3 nucleotides read TGTGCAAGCAGCGAGTGGGGGGCAGGCGTTACGCAGTATTTT. Its translation is CASSEWGAGVTQYF. The chain is built from TRBV9 and TRBJ2-3; D tentatively fits TRBD1 or TRBD2 (6 bases each). CDR3 length equals 14 residues. The V gene's germline CDR1 is SGDLS and CDR2 YYNGEE.

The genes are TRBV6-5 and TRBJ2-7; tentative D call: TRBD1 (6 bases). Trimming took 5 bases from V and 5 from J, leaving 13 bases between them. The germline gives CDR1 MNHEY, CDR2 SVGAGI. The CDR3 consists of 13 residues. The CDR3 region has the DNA TGTGCCAGCAGTCCCAGGGGACCTCACGAGCAGTACTTC. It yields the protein CASSPRGPHEQYF.

In nucleotides, the CDR3 is TGTGCCAGCAGGACTAGCGGGTGGAATGAGCAGTTCTTC. It specifies CASRTSGWNEQFF. The chain joins TRBV2 to TRBJ2-1, with 10 bases identical to TRBD2. Germline V CDR1 and CDR2: SNHLY, FYNNEI. The CDR3 totals 13 residues. Losses at the gene ends were 6 bases for V and 7 bases for J; bases not matched to a gene: 3.

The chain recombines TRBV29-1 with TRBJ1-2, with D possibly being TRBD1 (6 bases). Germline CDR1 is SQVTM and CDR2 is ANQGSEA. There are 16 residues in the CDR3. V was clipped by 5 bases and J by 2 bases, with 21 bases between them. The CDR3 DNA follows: TGCAGCGTTTTTTCGGGAGTTACAGGGACCAACTATGGCTACACCTTC. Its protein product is CSVFSGVTGTNYGYTF.

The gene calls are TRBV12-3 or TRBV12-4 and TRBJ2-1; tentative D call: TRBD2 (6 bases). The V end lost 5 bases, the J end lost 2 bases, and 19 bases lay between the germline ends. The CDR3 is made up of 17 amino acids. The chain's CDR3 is CASSPGGSPGPYNEQFF. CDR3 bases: TGTGCCAGCAGTCCTGGAGGGTCCCCTGGGCCCTACAATGAGCAGTTCTTC.

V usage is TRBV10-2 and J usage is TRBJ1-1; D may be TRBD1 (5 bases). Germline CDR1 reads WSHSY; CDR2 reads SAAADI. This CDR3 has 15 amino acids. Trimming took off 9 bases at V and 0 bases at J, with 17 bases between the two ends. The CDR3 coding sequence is TGCGCCAGTCTACCAGGGTCTCGGATGAACACTGAAGCTTTCTTT. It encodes CASLPGSRMNTEAFF.

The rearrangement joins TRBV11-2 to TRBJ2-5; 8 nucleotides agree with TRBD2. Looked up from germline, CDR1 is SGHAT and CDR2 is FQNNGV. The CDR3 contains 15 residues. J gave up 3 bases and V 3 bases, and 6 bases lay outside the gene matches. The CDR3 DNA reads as TGTGCCAGCAGCTTTTCCAGCGGGGGAGAAGAGACCCAGTACTTC. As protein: CASSFSSGGEETQYF.